This T cell receptor beta chain was obtained from a study of human T cells and chemical hapten exposure. In the study overall: Skin on the upper inner arm, approximately 2 cm by approximately 2 cm in size, was sensitized with 2% DPC. Patients were given diphenylcyclopropenone on the scalp weekly across the approximately 25-week study. Study-wide points: The number of TCRs over 1 in 1000 frequency stayed unchanged after DPC.

Turning to this clonotype: Its cognate antigen is unknown.

The CDR3 runs 14 residues. The germline V gene has CDR1 GTSNPN and CDR2 SVGIG (reference sequence). Trimming cost V 2 bases and J 6 bases; bases outside gene matches: 6. Treatment: therapeutic diphenylcyclopropenone sensitization with weekly scalp DPC. Venepuncture was done earlier than the placement of each patch test. The library tagged each cDNA molecule with unique molecular identifiers. From the reads, TCRdb called clonotypes with MiXCR, one entry per CDR3 protein. The sample consists of approximately 2,700 distinct CDR3 sequences, about 43% of them appearing once. The sequences come from whole blood, collected before DPC sensitization or 2, 6, or about 24 weeks after (not recorded which). The chain recombines TRBV30 with TRBJ2-2; 7 bases align to TRBD2. This sequence was found in an adult with alopecia areata. Some clones in this sample may be carry-over from other donors' samples. This table probably holds off-target reads from a library built for another chain. The CDR3 bases are TGTGCCTGGAGTCGGGGGGTGGGCGCCGGGGAGCTGTTTTTT. Translated, it gives CAWSRGVGAGELFF.